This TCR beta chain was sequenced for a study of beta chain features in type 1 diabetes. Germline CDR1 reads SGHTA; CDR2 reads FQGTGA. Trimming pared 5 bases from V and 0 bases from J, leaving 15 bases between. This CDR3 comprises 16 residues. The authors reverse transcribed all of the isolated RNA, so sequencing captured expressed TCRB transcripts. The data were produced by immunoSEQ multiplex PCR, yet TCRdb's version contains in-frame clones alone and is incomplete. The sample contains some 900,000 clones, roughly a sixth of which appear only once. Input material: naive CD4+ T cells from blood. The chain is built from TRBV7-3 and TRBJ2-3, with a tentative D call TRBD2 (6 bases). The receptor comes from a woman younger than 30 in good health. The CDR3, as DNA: TGTGCCAGCAGCCGGGACTGGCGGGATAGCACAGATACGCAGTATTTT. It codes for CASSRDWRDSTDTQYF.